This is a list of T cell receptor beta chains from one sample in a study of cytomegalovirus exposure and HLA in healthy donors. TCRdb's table, derived via immunoSEQ multiplex PCR, lists solely in-frame clones and lacks some. This sample yields roughly 160,000 clones, of which about 72% are seen a single time; roughly 1.6% belongs to the top ten. The sequenced sample was PBMCs. These receptors came from a girl between 10 and 17 years old in good health and CMV-seronegative. Both conserved end residues are part of each CDR3. The D gene is left open where the match is weak. A clone size is listed for some rows: how often the clone was seen (once, few, many), or a class if it is expanded.

cdr3_length	clone_size	v_call	d_call	j_call	cdr3_nt	cdr3_aa
15	NA	TRBV12-5	NA	TRBJ2-4	TGTGCTAGTGGTTTCGGTCCCTTAGTAGGGGACATTCAGTACTTC	CASGFGPLVGDIQYF
12	few	TRBV5-1	NA	TRBJ1-2	TGCGCCAGCAGCAGTCGGGGGGACGGCTACACCTTC	CASSSRGDGYTF
13	few	TRBV25-1	TRBD1	TRBJ2-7	TGTGCCAGCTCGGGACAGGTCTCCTACGAGCAGTACTTC	CASSGQVSYEQYF
16	NA	TRBV7-3	NA	TRBJ2-1	TGTGCCAGCAGTAAAAACTCTCGGGGGAATACGGATGAGCAGTTCTTC	CASSKNSRGNTDEQFF
15	NA	TRBV5-1	NA	TRBJ1-4	TGCGCCAGCAGCTTAGGACATACGACGGAAGAAAAACTGTTTTTT	CASSLGHTTEEKLFF
16	NA	TRBV10-1	TRBD1	TRBJ1-1	TGCGCCAGCAGTGGAAACAGGGGGCCGGCGAACACTGAAGCTTTCTTT	CASSGNRGPANTEAFF
11	once	TRBV18	NA	TRBJ1-6	TGTGCCAGCTCTAATAATTCACCCCTCCACTTT	CASSNNSPLHF
11	NA	TRBV30	NA	TRBJ1-2	TGTGCCAAGGAGACTAACTATGGCTACACCTTC	CAKETNYGYTF
13	NA	TRBV30	NA	TRBJ1-2	TGTGCCCGACCCTCACCGGGGGGAGATGGCTACACCTTC	CARPSPGGDGYTF
16	NA	TRBV7-9	TRBD2	TRBJ2-3	TGTGCCAGCAGCCTAGGGACTAGCGGATTCACAGATACGCAGTATTTT	CASSLGTSGFTDTQYF
15	NA	TRBV6-4	NA	TRBJ2-5	TGTGCCAGCAGTGACTCGAGGCCCCTCCAAGAGACCCAGTACTTC	CASSDSRPLQETQYF
12	few	TRBV6-6	TRBD1	TRBJ1-4	TGTGCCAGCAGACAGGGGAATGAAAAACTGTTTTTT	CASRQGNEKLFF
18	NA	TRBV14	TRBD1	TRBJ2-5	TGTGCCAGCAGCCAAGTCGGAGGGACAGGGGTTTTTACGGAGACCCAGTACTTC	CASSQVGGTGVFTETQYF
13	few	TRBV7-7	NA	TRBJ1-4	TGTGCTAGCAGCTTAGAGGCAGGTGAAAAACTGTTTTTT	CASSLEAGEKLFF
15	NA	TRBV5-1	NA	TRBJ1-5	TGCGCCAGCAGCCCGACAGCGACTGAGGATCAGCCCCAGCATTTT	CASSPTATEDQPQHF
13	NA	TRBV19	TRBD1	TRBJ1-1	TGTGCCAGTAGTTGGACAGGGGGCACTGAAGCTTTCTTT	CASSWTGGTEAFF
14	NA	TRBV27	NA	TRBJ1-4	TGTGCCAGCAGTTTCCTGGGGCCTAATGAAAAACTGTTTTTT	CASSFLGPNEKLFF
16	NA	TRBV5-1	TRBD1	TRBJ1-1	TGCGCCAGCAGCTTGGAGGGGGGACAGATGAACACTGAAGCTTTCTTT	CASSLEGGQMNTEAFF
15	NA	TRBV7-9	NA	TRBJ2-3	TGTGCCAGCAGCCCCCGGAGGGTCTTGCCAGATACGCAGTATTTT	CASSPRRVLPDTQYF
17	NA	TRBV5-1	TRBD2	TRBJ2-2	TGCGCCAGCAGCCGCGGGGGTAGCGGGGCCAACACCGGGGAGCTGTTTTTT	CASSRGGSGANTGELFF
15	NA	TRBV6-7	NA	TRBJ1-2	TGTGCCAGCAGTTACTCGATTTTGGGCGGGTACGGCTACACCTTC	CASSYSILGGYGYTF
14	NA	TRBV6-1	NA	TRBJ1-2	TGTGCCAGCAGCTCACGGGACACGGACTATGGCTACACCTTC	CASSSRDTDYGYTF
14	few	TRBV19	TRBD1	TRBJ1-2	TGTGCCAGCTTCGGGACAGGCCATAACTATGGCTACACCTTC	CASFGTGHNYGYTF
13	NA	TRBV2	NA	TRBJ1-1	TGTGCCAGCAGTGAACAGGGGAACACTGAAGCTTTCTTT	CASSEQGNTEAFF
15	NA	TRBV18	TRBD2	TRBJ2-1	TGTGCCAGCTCACCTGGTGGCGGGGGGGCGGCTGAGCAGTTCTTC	CASSPGGGGAAEQFF
15	NA	TRBV30	NA	TRBJ1-1	TGTGCCTGGAGAAAACAGGACACACAGAACACTGAAGCTTTCTTT	CAWRKQDTQNTEAFF
13	few	TRBV5-6	NA	TRBJ1-1	TGTGCCAGCAGCTTGGTTGGGGAGACTGAAGCTTTCTTT	CASSLVGETEAFF
15	few	TRBV30	TRBD2	TRBJ2-1	TGTGCCTGGCACTGGACTAGCGGGGGGTACAATGAGCAGTTCTTC	CAWHWTSGGYNEQFF
13	once	TRBV19	NA	TRBJ1-5	TGTGCCTGCCGGGGGTCAGGCGGACAGCCCCAGCATTTT	CACRGSGGQPQHF
14	few	TRBV5-6	TRBD1	TRBJ1-5	TGTGCCAGCAGCCGAACAGGGGCCCCCCTGGCCCAGCATTTT	CASSRTGAPLAQHF
17	NA	TRBV2	TRBD2	TRBJ2-3	TGTGCCAGCAGCCCCCAGGAGCGGGGCCCTCTCACAGATACGCAGTATTTT	CASSPQERGPLTDTQYF